The 27 T cell receptor beta chains reported below all come from one sample, sequenced in a study of blood T cell repertoires in COVID-19. The method was immunoSEQ multiplex PCR; TCRdb's version includes in-frame clones alone and lacks a portion of them. The sample has a few hundred thousand clones, nearly 90% seen once. Input material: PBMCs or T cells enriched from blood (not recorded which). The receptors derive from a woman aged 25 to 45 who had recovered from COVID-19.

V gene TRBV6-4 combines with J gene TRBJ2-1; weak D call: TRBD2 (6 bases). This CDR3 is built from 15 residues. Germline V lookup: CDR1 MRHNA, CDR2 SNTAGT. Deletions cut 0 bases from V and 3 bases from J, with 9 bases between. The CDR3 nucleotides are TGTGCCAGCAGTGACTCTTTCGGGGGCTACAATGAGCAGTTCTTC. Its protein is CASSDSFGGYNEQFF.

The chain recombines TRBV30 with TRBJ1-4; 8 positions match TRBD1. Trimming at V came to 2 bases and at J to 8 bases, leaving 10 bases not matched to a gene. CDR3 length equals 15 residues. CDR1 and CDR2 from the germline V gene are GTSNPN and SVGIG (reference sequence). The CDR3 DNA sequence: TGTGCCTGGAGTCCCTTCAGGGGGCTAGAGGAAAAACTGTTTTTT. Translation: CAWSPFRGLEEKLFF.

V gene TRBV21-1 combines with J gene TRBJ1-1; the D call TRBD1 from the table was never checked on the DNA. TRBV21-1 is noted as a pseudogene. The CDR3 runs 15 residues. Written as DNA, the CDR3 is TGTGCCAGCGCCGCGGGACAGGGTTTTGACACTGAAGCTTTCTTT. Amino acids: CASAAGQGFDTEAFF.

This sequence joins TRBV19 and TRBJ1-5, with 10 positions matching TRBD1. Per germline, CDR1 LNHDA and CDR2 SQIVND (reference sequence). The CDR3 runs to 15 residues. Trimming took 5 bases from V and 5 from J; bases not matched to a gene: 6. The CDR3 region is CASSSRDRGDQPQHF. CDR3 bases: TGTGCCAGTAGTTCCCGGGACAGGGGCGATCAGCCCCAGCATTTT.

The V and J genes are TRBV30 and TRBJ2-7; 7 positions match TRBD2. This CDR3 is 14 amino acids long. Germline assignment: CDR1 GTSNPN and CDR2 SVGIG (reference sequence). J lost 3 bases, V lost 2 bases, and 7 bases had no gene match. CDR3 nucleotides: TGTGCCTGGAGTCCTTGGGGGGACTACTACGAGCAGTACTTC. This gives the protein CAWSPWGDYYEQYF.

This sequence joins TRBV2 and TRBJ1-1; tentative D call: TRBD1 (6 bases). Trimming cost V 2 bases and J 4 bases, with 14 bases left between them. The germline V gene has CDR1 SNHLY and CDR2 FYNNEI. The CDR3 has 15 residues. The CDR3 DNA reads TGTGCCAGCAGTGAATATTCTAACAGGGCCACTGAAGCTTTCTTT. Translated: CASSEYSNRATEAFF.

This sequence joins TRBV10-3 and TRBJ1-2, with 7 bases matching TRBD1. V lost 3 bases to trimming and J lost 9 bases; unmatched junction nucleotides: 7. The CDR3 is 13 residues long. From germline, CDR1 is ENHRY and CDR2 SYGVKD. As DNA, the CDR3 is TGTGCCATCAGTGACGGGGCAGGGGGAAGCTACACCTTC. Translation gives CAISDGAGGSYTF.

In DNA form, the CDR3 reads TGTGCCAGCAGCGCCGGACAGGGGATTGTTGGCTACACCTTC. This translates into CASSAGQGIVGYTF. V usage is TRBV9 and J usage is TRBJ1-2, with 9 bases that match TRBD1. The J segment lost 7 bases and the V segment lost 3 bases, leaving 7 bases of the junction unmatched. The CDR3 extends over 14 amino acids. Germline-derived CDR1 and CDR2 are SGDLS and YYNGEE. The full variable domain, in which reference TRBV9 and TRBJ1-2 provide the parts outside the CDR3, is DSGVTQTPKHLITATGQRVTLRCSPRSGDLSVYWYQQSLDQGLQFLIQYYNGEERAKGNILERFSAQQFPDLHSELNLSSLELGDSALYFCASSAGQGIVGYTFGSGTRLTVV.

The chain has TRBV12-3 or TRBV12-4 and TRBJ2-2, with a tentative D call TRBD2 (7 bases). V was shortened by 5 bases and J by 10 bases, with 14 bases between the two germline ends. The CDR3 runs to 13 residues. CDR3 coding DNA: TGTGCCAGCAGTCTGGGGGGGCCTCAGGAGCTGTTTTTT. Translated, it gives CASSLGGPQELFF.

The V call is TRBV10-2, the J call TRBJ1-1; TRBD1 matches at 7 bases. The CDR3 consists of 14 residues. The germline V gene encodes CDR1 WSHSY and CDR2 SAAADI. The trim removed 4 bases at V and 6 bases at J, leaving 8 bases unmatched. CDR3 coding DNA: TGCGCCAGCAGTGGACAGGGTAGTGGGGCTGAAGCTTTCTTT. Translated, it gives CASSGQGSGAEAFF.

V usage is TRBV29-1 and J usage is TRBJ2-7, with TRBD1 matching over 9 bases. The junction had 2 bases not matched to a gene; V was cut back by 4 bases and J by 1 base. CDR1 and CDR2 from the germline V gene are SQVTM and ANQGSEA. The CDR3 has 13 amino acids. The CDR3 DNA sequence: TGCAGCGTTGGCGGGACAGGGTCCTACGAGCAGTACTTC. This translates into CSVGGTGSYEQYF.

This clone was detected a few times. The CDR3: CASLTETGAEQYF. The CDR3 DNA reads as TGTGCCAGCTTAACCGAGACAGGGGCCGAGCAGTACTTC. This chain uses TRBV2 with TRBJ2-7, with 8 bases fitting TRBD1. V gave up 8 bases and J gave up 6 bases; unmatched junction bases: 9. CDR3 length: 13 amino acids. Germline V gene data show CDR1 as SNHLY and CDR2 as FYNNEI.

V usage is TRBV18 and J usage is TRBJ2-3; 9 bases align to TRBD2. The CDR3 runs to 15 residues. CDR1 KGHSH and CDR2 LQKENI come from the germline V gene. Losses at the gene ends were 0 bases for V and 9 bases for J; bases not matched to a gene: 7. The CDR3, as DNA: TGTGCCAGCTCACCACCGGCGGGGGGGCCACGGACGCAGTATTTT. This translates into CASSPPAGGPRTQYF.

The sample holds many counts of this clone. The chain recombines TRBV6-4 with TRBJ2-1, with D possibly matching TRBD2 (6 bases). V was shortened by 0 bases and J by 8 bases, with 11 bases between the two germline ends. The germline CDR1 and CDR2 sequences are MRHNA and SNTAGT. The length of the CDR3 is 14 residues. CDR3: CASSDSEGGDEQFF. CDR3 sequence (DNA): TGTGCCAGCAGTGACTCGGAGGGTGGCGATGAGCAGTTCTTC.

This clone was seen a handful of times. CDR3 in DNA: TGTGCCAGCAGTGAAGCACAGGGAGCATTGGGGCAGTTCTTC. This codes for CASSEAQGALGQFF. The chain is built from TRBV2 and TRBJ2-1; D might be TRBD1 (6 bases). Trimming pared 0 bases from V and 12 bases from J, leaving 15 bases between. The CDR3 has 14 amino acids. The germline gives CDR1 SNHLY, CDR2 FYNNEI. Full variable domain (rest looked up from reference TRBV2 and TRBJ2-1): EPEVTQTPSHQVTQMGQEVILRCVPISNHLYFYWYRQILGQKVEFLVSFYNNEISEKSEIFDDQFSVERPDGSNFTLKIRSTKLEDSAMYFCASSEAQGALGQFFGPGTRLTVL.

The V and J genes are TRBV3-1 (or the pseudogene TRBV3-2) and TRBJ2-7, with 9 bases matching TRBD1. The CDR3 has 16 residues. J gave up 0 bases and V 4 bases, and 7 bases lay outside the gene matches. The germline V gene has CDR1 LGHDT and CDR2 YNNKEL (reference sequence). The CDR3 nucleotides read TGTGCCAGCAGCCTAGAACAGGGGGCGAGCTCCTACGAGCAGTACTTC. It is translated as CASSLEQGASSYEQYF.

As for this clone: A junction boundary mismatches the germline segment, possibly from a read error. The chain links TRBV18 to TRBJ2-5; perhaps TRBD1 as D (6 bases). Germline values: CDR1 KGHSH, CDR2 LQKENI. This CDR3 contains 13 residues. The CDR3 nucleotides are TGTGCTAGCTCACCCTCAGGGGTAGAGACCCAGTACTTC. Protein product: CASSPSGVETQYF.

The V and J genes are TRBV14 and TRBJ1-1; D perhaps matches TRBD1 (5 bases). The CDR3 loop spans 14 amino acids. Germline V gene lookup returns CDR1 SGHDN and CDR2 FVKESK. Trimming took off 3 bases at V and 0 bases at J, with 8 bases between the two ends. In DNA form, the CDR3 reads TGTGCCAGCAGCCATGACAGACTGAACACTGAAGCTTTCTTT. Translation: CASSHDRLNTEAFF.

Note on this clone: Mismatch with germline at one junction end may stem from a read error. V and J are TRBV18 and TRBJ1-1; D perhaps matches TRBD1 (5 bases). Germline V gene data show CDR1 as KGHSH and CDR2 as LQKENI. This CDR3 is built from 13 residues. CDR3 nucleotide sequence: TGTGCCAGCTCACCAAAGGGGAACGCTGAAGCTTTCTTT. Protein sequence: CASSPKGNAEAFF.

This clone occurred a few times. The V and J genes are TRBV9 and TRBJ1-1; 9 bases align to TRBD1. The CDR3 covers 15 residues. The trim removed 4 bases at V and 2 bases at J, leaving 6 bases unmatched. CDR1 and CDR2 from the germline V gene are SGDLS and YYNGEE. CDR3 coding DNA: TGTGCCAGCAGCCCGGGACAGGGACTTAACACTGAAGCTTTCTTT. As protein: CASSPGQGLNTEAFF. Together with reference TRBV9 and TRBJ1-1, the CDR3 gives the full variable domain: DSGVTQTPKHLITATGQRVTLRCSPRSGDLSVYWYQQSLDQGLQFLIQYYNGEERAKGNILERFSAQQFPDLHSELNLSSLELGDSALYFCASSPGQGLNTEAFFGQGTRLTVV.

CDR3 residues: CASSQGTGGHGYTF. DNA of the CDR3: TGCGCCAGCAGCCAAGGGACAGGGGGACATGGCTACACCTTC. This rearrangement joins TRBV4-1 to TRBJ1-2, with 10 bases fitting TRBD1. Losses at the gene ends were 1 base for V and 6 bases for J; bases not matched to a gene: 2. The CDR3 covers 14 residues. Per germline, CDR1 MGHRA and CDR2 YSYEKL.

The V call is TRBV30, the J call TRBJ1-5, with D possibly being TRBD1 (6 bases). The CDR3 loop spans 15 amino acids. The germline V gene has CDR1 GTSNPN and CDR2 SVGIG (reference sequence). Trimming removed 2 bases from V and 0 bases from J, with 11 bases in between. Written as DNA, the CDR3 is TGTGCCTGGAGTCCGACAGGCCATAGCAATCAGCCCCAGCATTTT. This codes for CAWSPTGHSNQPQHF.

This chain's CDR3 is CASSQRDTPNYGYTF. The CDR3 DNA reads as TGTGCCAGCAGCCAAAGGGACACCCCTAACTATGGCTACACCTTC. The chain is built from TRBV7-2 and TRBJ1-2; D is perhaps TRBD1 (6 bases). Germline CDR1 reads SGHTA; CDR2 reads FQGNSA. This CDR3 comprises 15 residues. V lost 5 bases and J 0 bases, leaving 13 bases between the germline ends.

This chain links TRBV5-6 with TRBJ1-6; no definite D call. The CDR3 extends over 14 amino acids. Trimming shortened V by 1 base and J by 6 bases, and 8 bases separated the two germline ends. The germline V gene encodes CDR1 SGHDT and CDR2 YYEEEE. Here the CDR3 reads CASSLTDRNSPLHF. The CDR3 nucleotides read TGTGCCAGCAGCTTGACAGACCGTAATTCACCCCTCCACTTT.

The chain combines TRBV7-2 with TRBJ1-6; 8 nucleotides match TRBD1. Germline values: CDR1 SGHTA, CDR2 FQGNSA. This CDR3 is built from 18 residues. V gave up 2 bases and J gave up 0 bases; unmatched junction bases: 6. CDR3 protein: CASSLQNRGSSYNSPLHF. The CDR3 bases are TGTGCCAGCAGCTTACAGAACAGGGGGAGCTCCTATAATTCACCCCTCCACTTT.

The chain joins TRBV3-1 (or the pseudogene TRBV3-2) to TRBJ1-5; TRBD1 matches at 7 bases. The CDR3 extends over 14 amino acids. J lost 2 bases, V lost 4 bases, and 2 bases had no gene match. Germline CDR1 reads LGHDT; CDR2 reads YNNKEL (reference sequence). The CDR3 DNA reads TGTGCCAGCAGCCGACAGGGTGGCAATCAGCCCCAGCATTTT. Translated: CASSRQGGNQPQHF.

This chain joins TRBV5-1 and TRBJ2-3; 7 bases fit TRBD2. This CDR3 spans 16 amino acids. Germline loops: CDR1 SGHRS, CDR2 YFSETQ. Trimming took 4 bases from V and 0 from J; bases not matched to a gene: 8. CDR3 DNA: TGCGCCAGCAGCCCCGTTCGGGGGGAAAGCACAGATACGCAGTATTTT. Its translation: CASSPVRGESTDTQYF.